The clone carrying this T cell receptor (beta chain) showed up just a few times. CDR3 length equals 16 residues. Germline CDR1 KGHDR, CDR2 SFDVKD. Trimming took 4 bases from V and 0 from J; bases not matched to a gene: 6. Via MiXCR, TCRdb re-called the RACE reads, giving one row per CDR3 protein. The data hold 40,000 to 45,000 distinct CDR3 sequences, with 3% to 4% observed a single time. This record belongs to a study of human T cells and chemical hapten exposure. Time point meaning: healthy volunteer bleed at 6 weeks. Unfractionated whole blood was the source of the extracted total RNA. The receptor's source is a human donor in good health. Some clones in this sample may be carry-over from other donors' samples. This rearrangement joins TRBV24-1 to TRBJ2-3; 7 bases align to TRBD1. The sample was whole blood. The DNA of the CDR3 is TGTGCCACCAGTGACCGACAGGGTCCAAGCACAGATACGCAGTATTTT. It yields the protein CATSDRQGPSTDTQYF.